These T cell receptor beta chains were read from a single sample in a study of CD8 T cells in ankylosing spondylitis. TCRdb re-derived calls from the 5' RACE reads in MiXCR, one entry per CDR3 protein. The sample lists over 150,000 distinct CDR3 sequences, about 18% occurring once. The sequenced sample was blood, either unsorted or a sorted T cell fraction (not recorded which). The receptors were gathered from a male donor aged 10-29 years with ankylosing spondylitis or in good health (not recorded which). Both conserved end residues are part of each CDR3. Each record gives: CDR3 protein, J gene, V gene.

CDR3: CSVETGDTYEQYF
J: TRBJ2-7
V: TRBV29-1

CDR3: CSARRDHSYNEQFF
J: TRBJ2-1
V: TRBV20-1

CDR3: CASSPGIKEKLFF
J: TRBJ1-4
V: TRBV5-6

CDR3: CASSSTGSGTSGDNEQFF
J: TRBJ2-1
V: TRBV7-8

CDR3: CASSPLRTAGETQYF
J: TRBJ2-5
V: TRBV18

CDR3: CASPVPGRAHGYTF
J: TRBJ1-2
V: TRBV18

CDR3: CASSLTGGSSYNDQFF
J: TRBJ2-1
V: TRBV7-3

CDR3: CSASSGQDQETQYF
J: TRBJ2-5
V: TRBV20-1

CDR3: CSVERDMGYTF
J: TRBJ1-2
V: TRBV29-1

CDR3: CASSSPRGWGSYEQYF
J: TRBJ2-7
V: TRBV21-1

CDR3: CSAEQSGRALNTQYF
J: TRBJ2-3
V: TRBV20-1

CDR3: CASSGASGASYNEQFF
J: TRBJ2-1
V: TRBV6-1

CDR3: CASSYPTLAGTDTQYF
J: TRBJ2-3
V: TRBV6-2/TRBV6-3

CDR3: CASSQSETGNNEQFF
J: TRBJ2-1
V: TRBV4-2

CDR3: CASGSGQNSYNEQFF
J: TRBJ2-1
V: TRBV12-5

CDR3: CAWSGRDYENIQYF
J: TRBJ2-4
V: TRBV30

CDR3: CSARLTRANYGYTF
J: TRBJ1-2
V: TRBV20-1

CDR3: CASSREGASEQYF
J: TRBJ2-7
V: TRBV4-3

CDR3: CSVGQNEQFF
J: TRBJ2-1
V: TRBV29-1

CDR3: CASSDEAGQPQHF
J: TRBJ1-5
V: TRBV6-4

CDR3: CASSQEGASYEQYF
J: TRBJ2-7
V: TRBV7-2

CDR3: CSVGTGSGANVLTF
J: TRBJ2-6
V: TRBV29-1

CDR3: CATSRDLALETQYF
J: TRBJ2-5
V: TRBV15

CDR3: CASSGVDSGVRGELFF
J: TRBJ2-2
V: TRBV9

CDR3: CSARVGAYEQYF
J: TRBJ2-7
V: TRBV20-1

CDR3: CASSSPSGLAGEQYF
J: TRBJ2-7
V: TRBV2

CDR3: CASSLGNDRATYGYTF
J: TRBJ1-2
V: TRBV7-9

CDR3: CASSFRGAGTEAFF
J: TRBJ1-1
V: TRBV27

CDR3: CSAREGRVGVLTQYF
J: TRBJ2-5
V: TRBV20-1

CDR3: CSAGTLGVSPLHF
J: TRBJ1-6
V: TRBV20-1

CDR3: CASSFRDFYNEQFF
J: TRBJ2-1
V: TRBV19

CDR3: CASTPLLASGGHGELFF
J: TRBJ2-2
V: TRBV7-2

CDR3: CASSLSGFGGELFF
J: TRBJ2-2
V: TRBV6-5

CDR3: CASSLNGDSNQPQHF
J: TRBJ1-5
V: TRBV5-1

CDR3: CASSFIAGGDNEQFF
J: TRBJ2-1
V: TRBV5-1

CDR3: CASSLVSSGTTGELFF
J: TRBJ2-2
V: TRBV7-6

CDR3: CSARDRGDVPFF
J: TRBJ2-1
V: TRBV20-1

CDR3: CSASGTQTSYEQYF
J: TRBJ2-7
V: TRBV20-1

CDR3: CSVEKGQGAGEQFF
J: TRBJ2-1
V: TRBV29-1

CDR3: CASSRTGNQPQHF
J: TRBJ1-5
V: TRBV12-3/TRBV12-4

CDR3: CASRPTSGKNTGELFF
J: TRBJ2-2
V: TRBV4-1

CDR3: CSVEARYEQYF
J: TRBJ2-7
V: TRBV29-1

CDR3: CASSQPQGQYTGELFF
J: TRBJ2-2
V: TRBV3-1

CDR3: CASSAGWTEAFF
J: TRBJ1-1
V: TRBV7-9

CDR3: CASSHHDGTEAFF
J: TRBJ1-1
V: TRBV6-5

CDR3: CSARAVPAAYEQYF
J: TRBJ2-7
V: TRBV20-1

CDR3: CSARGLAGERSTDTQYF
J: TRBJ2-3
V: TRBV20-1

CDR3: CASSYPNVVAGDGDTQYF
J: TRBJ2-3
V: TRBV4-2

CDR3: CASSFRLAGETGELFF
J: TRBJ2-2
V: TRBV12-3/TRBV12-4